This TCR beta chain was sequenced for a study of low-dose radiotherapy and immunotherapy resistance in tumors. This clonotype was seen repeatedly, ten times or more. TRAV- and TRBV-specific primers were used for first-strand cDNA, which covered alpha and beta chains. TCRs were put through 20 PCR cycles of amplification with Phusion. A constant-region primer and the V-primer adapter served as the primer pair. TCRdb recomputed calls from the reads with MiXCR, one row per CDR3 protein. The top ten hold over 2.5% of the sample, which has over 65,000 distinct CDR3 sequences, 15% to 20% seen once. Time point specified: before trial treatment. The V and J ends lost 5 bases and 2 bases respectively, with 9 bases between them. The CDR3 is 13 amino acids. Germline V CDR1 and CDR2: SGHNT, YENEEA.

The sample consisted of PBMCs, taken before treatment. The gene calls are TRBV11-3 and TRBJ2-5; D may be TRBD2 (5 bases). The source of this sequence is a male donor with prostate cancer. CDR3 amino acids: CASSMDWQETQYF. The CDR3 DNA is TGTGCCAGCAGCATGGACTGGCAAGAGACCCAGTACTTC.